The rows below give T cell receptor beta chains drawn from one sample of a study of T cells in Graves' hyperthyroidism and ophthalmopathy. TCRdb recomputed calls from the multiplex PCR reads with MiXCR, one row per CDR3 protein. Among 410,000 or so distinct CDR3 sequences, approximately 15% were seen once, and the ten largest hold roughly 13%. Sequenced: blood. These receptors all come from a man in his late teens or twenties with Graves' ophthalmopathy. Both conserved end residues are part of each CDR3. Fields, in order: V gene, J gene, clone size, D gene, CDR3 DNA, CDR3 protein. The D gene is left open where the match is weak. Rows may omit the clone size; those that give it use once, few, many or a size class.

V: TRBV6-2/TRBV6-3; J: TRBJ2-1; size: many; D: TRBD2; DNA: TGTGCCAGCAGTTACTCATCCGGGACTAGTTCCTATGAGCAGTTCTTC; CDR3: CASSYSSGTSSYEQFF
V: TRBV10-3; J: TRBJ2-7; size: many; D: TRBD2; DNA: TGTGCCATCAGTGGGCAAGTCGGGTCTAGCGGGGCCTCCCCCGTGGGCGAGCAGTACTTC; CDR3: CAISGQVGSSGASPVGEQYF
V: TRBV7-8; J: TRBJ2-5; size: few; D: TRBD2; DNA: TGTGCCAGCAGCCGGTGGGCGCGGGGAGGGCAAGAGACCCAGTACTTC; CDR3: CASSRWARGGQETQYF
V: TRBV20-1; J: TRBJ2-3; size: few; D: NA; DNA: TGCAGTGCTAGAGAGGCAGCCCGCATCACAGATACGCAGTATTTT; CDR3: CSAREAARITDTQYF
V: TRBV18; J: TRBJ2-1; size: many; D: TRBD1; DNA: TGTGCCAGCTCACCACCGGGACAGGGGATTGGCAATGAGCAGTTCTTC; CDR3: CASSPPGQGIGNEQFF
V: TRBV7-3; J: TRBJ2-2; size: NA; D: TRBD1; DNA: TGTGCCAGCAGCCCACAGGGGTCCACCGGGGAGCTGTTTTTT; CDR3: CASSPQGSTGELFF
V: TRBV7-9; J: TRBJ2-4; size: few; D: NA; DNA: TGTGCCAGCAGCCCTGACAGAGGGAACATTCAGTACTTC; CDR3: CASSPDRGNIQYF
V: TRBV12-3/TRBV12-4; J: TRBJ1-6; size: many; D: NA; DNA: TGTGCCAGCAGCCCAGCCCGGGGGGCCTATAATTCACCCCTCCACTTT; CDR3: CASSPARGAYNSPLHF
V: TRBV2; J: TRBJ1-2; size: many; D: TRBD1; DNA: TGTGCCAGCAGTTTAACAGGGGTGGGCTATGGCTACACCTTC; CDR3: CASSLTGVGYGYTF
V: TRBV7-9; J: TRBJ1-2; size: few; D: NA; DNA: TGTGCCAGCAGCCTCTTTCAGGGGAGTGGCTATGGCTACACCTTC; CDR3: CASSLFQGSGYGYTF
V: TRBV27; J: TRBJ2-1; size: NA; D: TRBD2; DNA: TGTGCCAGCAGTTTATGGCTAGCGGGGGGCAATGAGCAGTTCTTC; CDR3: CASSLWLAGGNEQFF
V: TRBV28; J: TRBJ1-5; size: NA; D: TRBD1; DNA: TGTGCCAGCAGTTTCTCCCACAGGGGTGCCTGGAGGCCCCAGCATTTT; CDR3: CASSFSHRGAWRPQHF
V: TRBV7-2; J: TRBJ1-5; size: NA; D: TRBD1; DNA: TGTGCCAGCAGCTTAGGGGCAGGGGGCTGGCAGCCCCAGCATTTT; CDR3: CASSLGAGGWQPQHF
V: TRBV12-3/TRBV12-4; J: TRBJ1-2; size: many; D: NA; DNA: TGTGCCAGCACCGCCGCCCCCTGGTCGGATGGCTACACCTTC; CDR3: CASTAAPWSDGYTF
V: TRBV14; J: TRBJ2-5; size: NA; D: TRBD2; DNA: TGTGCCAGCAGCCGACTAGCGGAAGAAGAGACCCAGTACTTC; CDR3: CASSRLAEEETQYF
V: TRBV7-2; J: TRBJ2-7; size: NA; D: TRBD2; DNA: TGTGCCAGCAGCGTGGGGGGGGTCGTCTCCTACGAGCAGTACTTC; CDR3: CASSVGGVVSYEQYF
V: TRBV6-1; J: TRBJ1-5; size: many; D: NA; DNA: TGTGCCAGCAGTGAAGCATGGGGAGACCTTAGCAATCAGCCCCAGCATTTT; CDR3: CASSEAWGDLSNQPQHF
V: TRBV5-1; J: TRBJ2-3; size: many; D: NA; DNA: TGCGCCAGCAGCCTCCCTAGCGATGTTCAGGATACGCAGTATTTT; CDR3: CASSLPSDVQDTQYF
V: TRBV11-2; J: TRBJ1-2; size: many; D: TRBD1; DNA: TGTGCCAGCAGGACCGGGACAGGGATTTCTGGCTACACCTTC; CDR3: CASRTGTGISGYTF
V: TRBV7-9; J: TRBJ2-7; size: many; D: TRBD2; DNA: TGTGCCAGCAGCTCAACTCGCGGGGGGACAACCCCCTACGAGCAGTACTTC; CDR3: CASSSTRGGTTPYEQYF
V: TRBV18; J: TRBJ1-5; size: few; D: NA; DNA: TGTGCCAGCTCACAAACTCGGGCCGCGAGCAATCAGCCCCAGCATTTT; CDR3: CASSQTRAASNQPQHF
V: TRBV5-5; J: TRBJ2-3; size: many; D: NA; DNA: TGTGCCAGCAGCTTGGGGTATTCTGGAACAGATACGCAGTATTTT; CDR3: CASSLGYSGTDTQYF
V: TRBV6-1; J: TRBJ2-7; size: many; D: TRBD2; DNA: TGTGCCAGCAGTATCCTTGGGAGGGTAGCGCCCATGGAGCAGTACTTC; CDR3: CASSILGRVAPMEQYF
V: TRBV4-1; J: TRBJ2-3; size: NA; D: NA; DNA: TGCGCCAGCAGCCAAGAAGATCCAGGGGACATAACGCAGTATTTT; CDR3: CASSQEDPGDITQYF
V: TRBV2; J: TRBJ1-1; size: many; D: NA; DNA: TGTGCCAGCAGTGTGACAGCAACGGGGGCAGCTTTCTTT; CDR3: CASSVTATGAAFF
V: TRBV20-1; J: TRBJ2-7; size: few; D: NA; DNA: TGCAGTGTTTCCAAAGTCCCGGACGAGCAGTACTTC; CDR3: CSVSKVPDEQYF
V: TRBV27; J: TRBJ2-7; size: many; D: NA; DNA: TGTGCCAGCAGCCCTGGGACATTCGGGTACGAGCAGTACTTC; CDR3: CASSPGTFGYEQYF
V: TRBV11-3; J: TRBJ1-5; size: many; D: NA; DNA: TGTGCCAGCAGAAGACAGATCCGCCGAACCGTCCAATCTAGCAATCAGCCCCAGCATTTT; CDR3: CASRRQIRRTVQSSNQPQHF
V: TRBV20-1; J: TRBJ2-7; size: many; D: TRBD1; DNA: TGCAGTGCTAGAGCCAGGACAGGGTCGTACGAGCAGTACTTC; CDR3: CSARARTGSYEQYF
V: TRBV7-7; J: TRBJ2-1; size: NA; D: TRBD2; DNA: TGTGCTAGCAGCCGCACTAGCGGGAGGTACAATGAGCAGTTCTTC; CDR3: CASSRTSGRYNEQFF
V: TRBV5-1; J: TRBJ1-1; size: many; D: NA; DNA: TGCGCCAGCAGCTTGGGTATACTGAACACTGAAGCTTTCTTT; CDR3: CASSLGILNTEAFF
V: TRBV29-1; J: TRBJ1-1; size: few; D: NA; DNA: TGCAGCGTTGATGCCGTTGAAGCTTTCTTT; CDR3: CSVDAVEAFF
V: TRBV3-1; J: TRBJ1-4; size: many; D: NA; DNA: TGTGCCAGCAGCCCCCGGGGAGGGAATGAAAAACTGTTTTTT; CDR3: CASSPRGGNEKLFF
V: TRBV20-1; J: TRBJ2-5; size: many; D: NA; DNA: TGCAGTGGGGGACAACAAGAGACCCAGTACTTC; CDR3: CSGGQQETQYF
V: TRBV11-3; J: TRBJ2-1; size: many; D: NA; DNA: TGTGCCAGCAGCTTAGCGGGTGAGCAGTTCTTC; CDR3: CASSLAGEQFF
V: TRBV7-9; J: TRBJ2-7; size: many; D: NA; DNA: TGTGCCAGCAGCTTAGAGGCAGGGTGGGACGAGCAGTACTTC; CDR3: CASSLEAGWDEQYF
V: TRBV11-2; J: TRBJ2-2; size: NA; D: NA; DNA: TGTGCCAGCAGCTTAGGTCCGAACTCCCTCACCGGGGAGCTGTTTTTT; CDR3: CASSLGPNSLTGELFF
V: TRBV3-1; J: TRBJ2-7; size: few; D: TRBD1; DNA: TGTGCCAGCAGCCCTGGGACAGGTCCCGTCGAGCAGTACTTC; CDR3: CASSPGTGPVEQYF
V: TRBV11-2; J: TRBJ2-7; size: many; D: NA; DNA: TGTGCCAGCAGCTTCGACACGAGCTACGAGCAGTACTTC; CDR3: CASSFDTSYEQYF
V: TRBV27; J: TRBJ2-7; size: few; D: TRBD2; DNA: TGTGCCAGCAGTTTAGGGACTAGTATATGGTACGAGCAGTACTTC; CDR3: CASSLGTSIWYEQYF
V: TRBV30; J: TRBJ1-2; size: many; D: NA; DNA: TGTGCCTGGAGTAAACTGACCACTGGAGGCTACACCTTC; CDR3: CAWSKLTTGGYTF
V: TRBV6-1; J: TRBJ2-5; size: NA; D: NA; DNA: TGTGCCAGCAGGTTACATTCCGGTTTCGAGACCCAGTACTTC; CDR3: CASRLHSGFETQYF
V: TRBV7-2; J: TRBJ1-4; size: few; D: NA; DNA: TGTGCCAGCAGCGGTCGGGATGAAAAACTGTTTTTT; CDR3: CASSGRDEKLFF
V: TRBV5-1; J: TRBJ2-1; size: many; D: NA; DNA: TGCGCCAGCAGAATGTGGATCTCCTACAATGAGCAGTTCTTC; CDR3: CASRMWISYNEQFF
V: TRBV20-1; J: TRBJ2-7; size: many; D: TRBD2; DNA: TGCAGTGCTAGAGGGACTAGCGGGAGTTACGAGCAGTACTTC; CDR3: CSARGTSGSYEQYF
V: TRBV11-2; J: TRBJ2-5; size: many; D: TRBD2; DNA: TGTGCCAGCAGAAATGGGAGGGCACTCCAAGAGACCCAGTACTTC; CDR3: CASRNGRALQETQYF
V: TRBV13; J: TRBJ1-1; size: NA; D: TRBD1; DNA: TGTGCCAGCAGCTCCGACGGGACAGGGGAAAAAGACACTGAAGCTTTCTTT; CDR3: CASSSDGTGEKDTEAFF
V: TRBV12-3/TRBV12-4; J: TRBJ2-7; size: once; D: NA; DNA: TGTGCCAGCAGTTTGAAACTATTCCCCAATGAGCAGTACTTC; CDR3: CASSLKLFPNEQYF
V: TRBV20-1; J: TRBJ2-5; size: many; D: TRBD2; DNA: TGCAGTGCTGGGGGACTAGCGGCCAGGGAGACCCAGTACTTC; CDR3: CSAGGLAARETQYF
V: TRBV30; J: TRBJ1-2; size: many; D: NA; DNA: TGTGCCTGGAGTGGCCGGGTCAGCGATTTCTATGGCTACACCTTC; CDR3: CAWSGRVSDFYGYTF
V: TRBV3-1; J: TRBJ2-5; size: many; D: NA; DNA: TGTGCCAGCAGCCGGATCCCTTATTCAGGGACCCAAACCGAAGAGACCCAGTACTTC; CDR3: CASSRIPYSGTQTEETQYF